This T cell receptor (beta chain) was sequenced for a study of T cells in localized non-small cell lung cancer. Regarding the study as a whole: Adjacent uninvolved lung had the highest clonality, suggesting focused antigen responses.

Using immunoSEQ multiplex PCR, the repertoire was profiled, and TCRdb retains in-frame clones only, with some absent. The sample includes approximately 33,000 clones, more than 80% of them seen just once. Between the trimmed V and J ends, which lost 0 bases and 1 base, there was a span of 33 bases. Germline V gene lookup returns CDR1 LGHNT and CDR2 FRNRAP. There are 24 residues in the CDR3. Concerning this clone: Antigen specificity is unknown.

The chain combines TRBV12-5 with TRBJ1-4; D not certain. The source is a female donor older than 55 with stage I lung adenocarcinoma. The sequenced sample was peripheral blood, obtained before any cancer treatment. Written as DNA, the CDR3 is TGTGCTAGTGGTTTGGTATCCCGGGAGACCACGCCACCGGGCATCTATAAAACTAATGAAAAACTGTTTTTT. Its translation is CASGLVSRETTPPGIYKTNEKLFF.